A single sample is the source of the 10 T cell receptor beta chains below, sequenced in a study of cytotoxic CD8 clonotypes in ibrutinib-treated CLL. TCRdb keeps only in-frame clones here, not all; method: immunoSEQ multiplex PCR. This sample has almost 250,000 clones, with under 80% found just once. This material consisted of PBMCs, taken after 24 months of ibrutinib treatment. Receptor source: a human donor with chronic lymphocytic leukemia.

This chain connects TRBV9 to TRBJ2-1; 10 nucleotides match TRBD2. With V trimmed by 4 bases and J by 6 bases, 22 bases remained unmatched. This CDR3 is 20 amino acids long. Germline V gene sequence: CDR1 SGDLS, CDR2 YYNGEE. The CDR3 region has the DNA TGTGCCAGCAGCCCTAGGGGAAGCGGGAGGGCTCTAGACAATGGCAATGAGCAGTTCTTC. It codes for CASSPRGSGRALDNGNEQFF.

This clone was seen a few times. V is TRBV9 and J is TRBJ2-2; D is uncertain. The CDR3 spans 13 residues. Germline CDR1 SGDLS, CDR2 YYNGEE. The ends were cut back, 0 bases at V and 7 bases at J, with 7 bases in the middle. The CDR3 sequence: CASSVATGGELFF. The CDR3 DNA follows: TGTGCCAGCAGCGTAGCTACGGGCGGGGAGCTGTTTTTT.

The V gene is TRBV23-1, the J gene TRBJ2-7; D may correspond to TRBD1 or TRBD2 (5 bases each). TRBV23-1 qualifies as an ORF whose function is uncertain. This CDR3 has 16 residues. The V and J ends lost 0 bases and 7 bases respectively, with 19 bases between them. CDR3 region: CASSQSCERGAREQYF. Written as DNA, the CDR3 is TGCGCCAGCAGTCAATCTTGCGAGCGAGGGGCCCGGGAGCAGTACTTC.

V is TRBV5-4 and J is TRBJ2-2; no firm D call. Germline CDR1 reads SGHNT; CDR2 reads YYREEE (reference sequence). This CDR3 is built from 15 residues. V shed 7 bases and J shed 0 bases, with 13 bases lying between them. CDR3 protein: CASRADGSNTGELFF. CDR3 DNA sequence: TGTGCCAGCCGGGCGGACGGTTCGAACACCGGGGAGCTGTTTTTT.

Worth noting for this clone: The sample holds other DNA sequences that translate to the same CDR3. The rearrangement uses TRBV29-1 and TRBJ2-1; 9 bases fit TRBD2. The V and J ends lost 6 bases and 4 bases, in that order; junction bases with no gene match: 4. The CDR3 covers 13 residues. The germline V gene encodes CDR1 SQVTM and CDR2 ANQGSEA. CDR3 in amino acids: CSVRLAGYNEQFF. The CDR3 coding sequence is TGCAGCGTGAGGCTAGCGGGATACAATGAGCAGTTCTTC.

The chain has TRBV27 and TRBJ2-7, with D perhaps TRBD2 (6 bases). In germline, CDR1 is MNHEY, CDR2 SMNVEV (reference sequence). The CDR3 loop spans 13 amino acids. Trimming took 5 bases from V and 6 from J, leaving 14 bases between them. This chain's CDR3 is CASSGHRRAEQYF. The CDR3 DNA reads as TGTGCCAGCAGTGGTCACAGGAGGGCCGAGCAGTACTTC.

V gene TRBV15 combines with J gene TRBJ1-1; 8 nucleotides agree with TRBD1. The CDR3 is 16 residues long. Germline V gene lookup returns CDR1 LNHNV and CDR2 YYDKDF (reference sequence). The V gene end was trimmed by 3 bases and the J gene end by 3 bases; junction bases not matched to a gene: 9. CDR3 sequence reads: CATSRPTGGYYTEAFF. The CDR3 DNA reads TGTGCCACCAGCAGGCCTACAGGGGGTTACTACACTGAAGCTTTCTTT.

For this clone: Additional DNA sequences in this sample encode the identical CDR3. This chain links TRBV27 with TRBJ2-2, with no clear D. Per germline, CDR1 MNHEY and CDR2 SMNVEV (reference sequence). CDR3 length: 11 amino acids. The ends were cut back, 3 bases at V and 6 bases at J, with 2 bases in the middle. CDR3 DNA sequence: TGTGCCAGCAGTTTTTCCGGGGAGCTGTTTTTT. This sequence encodes CASSFSGELFF.

In its sample, this clone was seen a few times. J is TRBJ1-5 and V is TRBV30, with D possibly TRBD1 on 5 matching bases. V was cut by 1 base and J by 4 bases, with 14 bases left in between. Germline CDR1 and CDR2: GTSNPN and SVGIG (reference sequence). This CDR3 is 15 amino acids long. The CDR3 loop reads CAWSALGPINQPQHF. Written as DNA, the CDR3 is TGTGCCTGGAGTGCACTGGGACCGATAAATCAGCCCCAGCATTTT.

Only a few counts were recorded for this clone. The chain joins TRBV2 to TRBJ1-1; tentatively, D is TRBD1 (5 bases). V shed 4 bases and J shed 3 bases, with 9 bases lying between them. Germline CDR1 and CDR2: SNHLY and FYNNEI. This CDR3 is 13 amino acids long. The CDR3 DNA follows: TGTGCCAGCAGTGGGGGGATCTACACTGAAGCTTTCTTT. This gives the protein CASSGGIYTEAFF.